This T cell receptor (beta chain) was captured by sequencing in a study of human T cells and chemical hapten exposure. Study details: Sensitization involved placing 2% DPC onto a roughly 2 cm by roughly 2 cm region of upper inner arm skin.

This CDR3 comprises 17 residues. V lost 0 bases and J lost 1, with 14 bases in between. The germline V gene encodes CDR1 SGHVS and CDR2 FQNEAQ. Regarding time point: pre-sensitization, week 0. The treatment denotes: therapeutic diphenylcyclopropenone sensitization with weekly scalp DPC. The table lists this clonotype with many counts. TCRdb reprocessed the RACE reads with MiXCR, giving one entry per CDR3 protein. The repertoire holds about 120,000 distinct CDR3 sequences, with roughly 13% as singletons. This specimen consisted of whole blood, obtained in connection with sensitization to the hapten diphenylcyclopropenone (DPC). The receptor was isolated from a woman aged 18 to 35 with alopecia areata. Some clones in this sample may be carry-over from other donors' samples. The chain combines TRBV7-8 with TRBJ2-3; no definite D call. The CDR3 DNA follows: TGTGCCAGCAGCTTAGCCATGGGCCCCGGTGGCACAGATACGCAGTATTTT. It translates to CASSLAMGPGGTDTQYF.